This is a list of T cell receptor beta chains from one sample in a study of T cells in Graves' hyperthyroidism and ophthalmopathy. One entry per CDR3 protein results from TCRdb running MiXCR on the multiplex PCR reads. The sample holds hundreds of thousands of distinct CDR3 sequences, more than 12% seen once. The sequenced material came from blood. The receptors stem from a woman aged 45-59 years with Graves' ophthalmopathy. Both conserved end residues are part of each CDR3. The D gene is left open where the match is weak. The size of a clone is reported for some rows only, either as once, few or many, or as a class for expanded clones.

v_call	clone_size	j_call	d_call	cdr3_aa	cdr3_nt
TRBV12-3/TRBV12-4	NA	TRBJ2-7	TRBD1	CASSRFSGTGRLEQYF	TGTGCCAGCAGCCGATTCTCCGGGACAGGTCGCCTAGAGCAGTACTTC
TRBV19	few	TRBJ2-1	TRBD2	CASTVGGPGEQFF	TGTGCCAGTACGGTGGGAGGGCCGGGTGAGCAGTTCTTC
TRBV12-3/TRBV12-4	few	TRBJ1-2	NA	CASSSPGRGHGPNYGYTF	TGTGCCAGCAGTAGCCCAGGCAGGGGCCACGGGCCTAACTATGGCTACACCTTC
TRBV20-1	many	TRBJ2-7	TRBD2	CSARRIGLAGEYEQYF	TGCAGTGCTAGGAGGATCGGACTAGCGGGAGAGTACGAGCAGTACTTC
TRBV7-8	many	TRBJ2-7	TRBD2	CASSLLLAGVPYEQYF	TGTGCCAGCAGCTTACTACTAGCGGGAGTCCCCTACGAGCAGTACTTC
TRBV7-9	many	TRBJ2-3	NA	CASSLGTQYF	TGTGCCAGCAGCTTAGGTACGCAGTATTTT
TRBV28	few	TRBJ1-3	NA	CASSAEGPGNTIYF	TGTGCCAGCAGCGCCGAAGGCCCTGGAAACACCATATATTTT
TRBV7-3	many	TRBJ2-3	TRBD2	CASSLTRLAGGGSTDTQYF	TGTGCCAGCAGCTTAACTCGACTAGCGGGAGGGGGGAGCACAGATACGCAGTATTTT
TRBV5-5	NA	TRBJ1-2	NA	CASMGVRYGYTF	TGTGCCAGCATGGGGGTTCGCTATGGCTACACCTTC
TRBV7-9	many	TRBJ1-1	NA	CASSLKPGAVEAFF	TGTGCCAGCAGCTTGAAGCCCGGGGCAGTAGAAGCTTTCTTT
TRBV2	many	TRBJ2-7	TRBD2	CASSELLRRTSGYEQYF	TGTGCCAGCAGTGAATTACTCCGGAGGACTAGCGGGTACGAGCAGTACTTC
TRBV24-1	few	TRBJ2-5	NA	CATSDLEGGETQYF	TGTGCCACCAGTGATTTGGAAGGAGGAGAGACCCAGTACTTC
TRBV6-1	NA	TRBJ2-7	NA	CASTLYGATYEQYF	TGTGCCAGCACCCTGTACGGGGCTACCTACGAGCAGTACTTC
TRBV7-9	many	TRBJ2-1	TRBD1	CASSLGQVDNEQFF	TGTGCCAGCAGCCTCGGACAGGTTGACAATGAGCAGTTCTTC
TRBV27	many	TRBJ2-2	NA	CASSFSGFSLNTGELFF	TGTGCCAGCAGTTTTTCGGGGTTCTCTCTAAACACCGGGGAGCTGTTTTTT
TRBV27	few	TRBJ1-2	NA	CASSLFFGVGYTF	TGTGCCAGCAGTTTATTCTTCGGGGTAGGCTACACCTTC
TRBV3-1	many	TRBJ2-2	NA	CASSQEGGSGELFF	TGTGCCAGCAGCCAAGAGGGTGGCTCCGGGGAGCTGTTTTTT
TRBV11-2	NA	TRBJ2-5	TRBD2	CASSSTGTSRQETQYF	TGTGCCAGCAGCTCCACCGGGACTAGTCGACAAGAGACCCAGTACTTC
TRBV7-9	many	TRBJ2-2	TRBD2	CASSSLPGTSGPRANTGELFF	TGTGCCAGCAGCTCCCTTCCCGGGACTAGCGGCCCAAGGGCGAACACCGGGGAGCTGTTTTTT
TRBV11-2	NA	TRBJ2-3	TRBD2	CASSLAPGLAGDTQYF	TGTGCCAGCAGCTTAGCCCCGGGACTAGCTGGTGATACGCAGTATTTT
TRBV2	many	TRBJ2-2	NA	CASRAESNTGELFF	TGTGCCAGCAGGGCGGAGTCGAACACCGGGGAGCTGTTTTTT
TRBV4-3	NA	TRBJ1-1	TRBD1	CASSQDDRGWAEAFF	TGCGCCAGCAGCCAGGACGACAGGGGGTGGGCTGAAGCTTTCTTT
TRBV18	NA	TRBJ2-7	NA	CASSPMNTGVASYKQYF	TGTGCCAGCTCACCAATGAATACAGGCGTGGCCTCCTACAAGCAGTACTTC
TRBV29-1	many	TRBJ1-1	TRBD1	CSAKEGTGFVNTEAFF	TGCAGCGCCAAAGAAGGGACAGGATTCGTGAACACTGAAGCTTTCTTT
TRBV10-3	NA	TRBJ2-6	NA	CAISDSSGANVLTF	TGTGCCATCAGTGACTCCTCTGGGGCCAACGTCCTGACTTTC
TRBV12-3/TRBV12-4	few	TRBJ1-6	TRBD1	CASRLGGANSPLHF	TGTGCCAGCAGACTAGGGGGCGCAAATTCACCCCTCCACTTT
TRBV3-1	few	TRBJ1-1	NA	CASSQDYWGDGAFF	TGTGCCAGCAGCCAAGATTATTGGGGAGATGGAGCTTTCTTT
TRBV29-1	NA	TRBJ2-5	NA	CSVEGVTRGGETQYF	TGCAGCGTTGAAGGTGTCACCCGGGGAGGCGAGACCCAGTACTTC
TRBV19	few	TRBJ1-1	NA	CASSRDHPMNTEAFF	TGTGCCAGTAGTAGGGACCATCCCATGAACACTGAAGCTTTCTTT
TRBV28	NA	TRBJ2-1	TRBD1	CASRRTGGGSNEQFF	TGTGCCAGCAGACGGACAGGGGGCGGTAGCAATGAGCAGTTCTTC
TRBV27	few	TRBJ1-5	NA	CASSLVSPGWNQPQHF	TGTGCCAGCAGTTTGGTGTCGCCAGGGTGGAATCAGCCCCAGCATTTT
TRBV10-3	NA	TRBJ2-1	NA	CAISGIDEQFF	TGTGCCATCAGTGGCATCGATGAGCAGTTCTTC
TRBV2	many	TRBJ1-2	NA	CASRRTAYGYTF	TGTGCCAGCAGACGGACAGCCTATGGCTACACCTTC
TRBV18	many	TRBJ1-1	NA	CASSPLGLSDTEAFF	TGTGCCAGCTCACCACTGGGGCTATCGGACACTGAAGCTTTCTTT
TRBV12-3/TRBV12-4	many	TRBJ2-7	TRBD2	CASSRTSGRGYEQYF	TGTGCCAGCAGCAGGACTAGCGGGAGAGGATACGAGCAGTACTTC
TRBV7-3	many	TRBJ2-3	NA	CASSLMAGSTDTQYF	TGTGCCAGCAGCTTAATGGCGGGGAGCACAGATACGCAGTATTTT
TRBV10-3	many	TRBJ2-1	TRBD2	CAISERPGGPLEEQFF	TGTGCCATCAGTGAGCGTCCGGGAGGGCCCCTGGAGGAGCAGTTCTTC
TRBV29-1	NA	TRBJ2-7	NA	CSVAEIGGTLLLYEQYF	TGCAGCGTTGCGGAGATCGGAGGGACCTTACTCCTCTACGAGCAGTACTTC